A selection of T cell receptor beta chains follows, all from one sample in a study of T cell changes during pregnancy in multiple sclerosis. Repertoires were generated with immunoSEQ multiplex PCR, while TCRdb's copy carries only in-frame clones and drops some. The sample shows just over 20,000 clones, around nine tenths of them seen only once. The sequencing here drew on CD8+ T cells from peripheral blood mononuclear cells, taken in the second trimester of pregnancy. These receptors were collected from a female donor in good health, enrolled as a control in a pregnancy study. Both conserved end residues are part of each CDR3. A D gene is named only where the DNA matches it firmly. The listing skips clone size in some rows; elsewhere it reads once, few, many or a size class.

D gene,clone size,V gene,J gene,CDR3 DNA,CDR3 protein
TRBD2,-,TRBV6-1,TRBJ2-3,TGTGCCAGCAGTGGACTAGCAGACACAGATACGCAGTATTTT,CASSGLADTDTQYF
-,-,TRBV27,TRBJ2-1,TGTGCCAGCCGCCGGTTGGGCGGGGACAATGAGCAGTTCTTC,CASRRLGGDNEQFF
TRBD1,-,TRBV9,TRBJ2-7,TGTGCCAGCAGCGTAGGGGCAGGGGGCGCTGTGGAGGGCGAGCAGTACTTC,CASSVGAGGAVEGEQYF
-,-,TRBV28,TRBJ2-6,TGTGCCAGCAGTTTAGCGCAGGGGGGTGGGGCCAACGTCCTGACTTTC,CASSLAQGGGANVLTF
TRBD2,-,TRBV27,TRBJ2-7,TGTGCCAGCGCTAAATTAGCGGGAGAAATCTACGAGCAGTACTTC,CASAKLAGEIYEQYF
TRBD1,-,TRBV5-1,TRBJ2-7,TGCGCCAGCAGCTTCCGAGACAGGGTATTTGACGAGCAGTACTTC,CASSFRDRVFDEQYF
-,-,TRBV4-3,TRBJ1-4,TGCGCCAGCAGCCCAACCTCCGCCAGGAATGAAAAACTGTTTTTT,CASSPTSARNEKLFF
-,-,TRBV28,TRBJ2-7,TGTGCCAGCAGTTTTGGGACTGATCCCTACGAGCAGTACTTC,CASSFGTDPYEQYF
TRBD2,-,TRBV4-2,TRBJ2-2,TGTGCCAGCAGCCAGGGAGGGGAGGGCGGGGAGCTGTTTTTT,CASSQGGEGGELFF
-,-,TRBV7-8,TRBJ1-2,TGTGCCAGCAGCCACGCCGGGAGGTCTGGGCTTGATGGCTACACCTTC,CASSHAGRSGLDGYTF
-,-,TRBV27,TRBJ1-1,TGTGCCAGCAGTTTAGAGGGGGTCGGATCCACCCGAGCTGAAGCTTTCTTT,CASSLEGVGSTRAEAFF
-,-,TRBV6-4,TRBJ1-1,TGTGCCAGCAGTGACTCCTGCTGGTCGGTGGGCAGGACTGAAGCTTTCTTT,CASSDSCWSVGRTEAFF
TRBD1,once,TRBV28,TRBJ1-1,TGTGCCAGCAGGGGACAGGACAGCTATATGAACACTGAAGCTTTCTTT,CASRGQDSYMNTEAFF
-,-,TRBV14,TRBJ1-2,TGTGCCAGCAGCCAAAGCGGGGCTCATGGCTACACCTTC,CASSQSGAHGYTF
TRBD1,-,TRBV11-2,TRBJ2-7,TGTGCCAGCAGCTTGGAACAGGGGGCCTACGAGCAGTACTTC,CASSLEQGAYEQYF
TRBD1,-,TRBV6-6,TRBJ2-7,TGTGCCAGCATCCCGGGACAGCTAAGCTCCTACGAGCAGTACTTC,CASIPGQLSSYEQYF
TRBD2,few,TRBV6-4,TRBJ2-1,TGTGCCAGCAGTGAACTAGCGGGAGGGCACAATGAGCAGTTCTTC,CASSELAGGHNEQFF
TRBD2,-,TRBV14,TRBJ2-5,TGTGCCAGCAGCCAAGTTAATCCGACGGGGGGTCTCGAGACCCAGTACTTC,CASSQVNPTGGLETQYF
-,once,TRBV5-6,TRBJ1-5,TGTGCCAGCAGCTTGTGGGGAGGGAATCAGCCCCAGCATTTT,CASSLWGGNQPQHF
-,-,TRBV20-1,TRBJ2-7,TGCAGTGCTACCACAGGGGAGCAGTACTTC,CSATTGEQYF
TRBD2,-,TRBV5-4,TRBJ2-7,TGTGCCAGCAGCCCCGGGACTAGCGGACCCTACGAGCAGTACTTC,CASSPGTSGPYEQYF
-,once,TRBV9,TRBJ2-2,TGTGCCAGCAGCGTCGGGGGGAACACCGGGGAGCTGTTTTTT,CASSVGGNTGELFF
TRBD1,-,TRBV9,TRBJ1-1,TGTGCCAGCAGCTCCGACAGGGGGCGAAGTAGAGCTTTCTTT,CASSSDRGRSRAFF
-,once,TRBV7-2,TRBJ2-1,TGTGCCAGCAGCTTAGAGTTCGGGGGCTCCTACAATGAGCAGTTCTTC,CASSLEFGGSYNEQFF
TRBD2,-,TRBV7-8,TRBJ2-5,TGTGCCAGCAGCCTGACTAGCGGACAAGAGACCCAGTACTTC,CASSLTSGQETQYF
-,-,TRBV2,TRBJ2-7,TGTGCCAGCAGTGTCCATGCGGGACGTATCTCCTACGAGCAGTACTTC,CASSVHAGRISYEQYF
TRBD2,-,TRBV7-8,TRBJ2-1,TGTGCCAGTGACGCGACTAGCGGGATTTACAATGAGCAGTTCTTC,CASDATSGIYNEQFF
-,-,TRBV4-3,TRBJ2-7,TGCGCCAGCAGCCAAGACGGGGACGAGCAGTACTTC,CASSQDGDEQYF
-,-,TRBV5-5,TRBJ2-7,TGTGCCAGCAGCTTGGCCTCAGGGGCCCCGTCCTACGAGCAGTACTTC,CASSLASGAPSYEQYF
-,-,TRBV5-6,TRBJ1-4,TGTGCCAGCAGCCCCCACCTACAGGGCAATAATGAAAAACTGTTTTTT,CASSPHLQGNNEKLFF
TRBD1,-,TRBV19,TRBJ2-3,TGTGCCAGTAGTGACAGGGGGACCGGCACAGATACGCAGTATTTT,CASSDRGTGTDTQYF
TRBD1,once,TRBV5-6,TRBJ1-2,TGTGCCAGCAGCTTGGCGGGACAGGAGGGTAGGGGCTACACCTTC,CASSLAGQEGRGYTF
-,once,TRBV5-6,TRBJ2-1,TGTGCCAGCAGCCCACTTCTCCTAGCGAACTCCTACAATGAGCAGTTCTTC,CASSPLLLANSYNEQFF
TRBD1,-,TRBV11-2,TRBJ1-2,TGTGCCAGCAGCTCGACAGGGCTTTATGGCTACACCTTC,CASSSTGLYGYTF
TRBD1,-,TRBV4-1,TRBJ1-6,TGCGCCAGCAGCGCAACCCCCGGGACAGGCAATAATTCACCCCTCCACTTT,CASSATPGTGNNSPLHF
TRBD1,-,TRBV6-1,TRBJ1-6,TGTGCCAGCAGCGCCGGGACAGATAATTCACCCCTCCACTTT,CASSAGTDNSPLHF
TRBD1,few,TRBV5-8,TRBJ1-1,TGTGCCAGCAGCACCCGGACAGGGTGGACTGAAGCTTTCTTT,CASSTRTGWTEAFF
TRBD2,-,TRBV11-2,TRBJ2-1,TGTGCCAGCAGCCACACTAGCGGGAATGGGAATGAGCAGTTCTTC,CASSHTSGNGNEQFF
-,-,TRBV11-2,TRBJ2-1,TGTGCCAGCAGCGCAGGGGTTCGGGAGCAGTTCTTC,CASSAGVREQFF
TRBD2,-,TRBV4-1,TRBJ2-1,TGCGCCAGCAGCCCACTAGCGGGAGGCCGTTGGGAGCAGTTCTTC,CASSPLAGGRWEQFF
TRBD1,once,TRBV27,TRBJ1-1,TGTGCCAGCAGTCTAGGGACAGGGACCATGAACACTGAAGCTTTCTTT,CASSLGTGTMNTEAFF
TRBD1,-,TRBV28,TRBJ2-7,TGTGCCAGCAGTCCTCCGGACAGGGCCTCCTACGAGCAGTACTTC,CASSPPDRASYEQYF
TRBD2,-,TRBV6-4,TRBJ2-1,TGTGCCAGCAGTGACAAAGGTGGAATCGGGACTAGCCTGTTCTTC,CASSDKGGIGTSLFF
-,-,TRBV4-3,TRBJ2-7,TGCGCCAGCAGCGCCGGGACACACTACGAGCAGTACTTC,CASSAGTHYEQYF
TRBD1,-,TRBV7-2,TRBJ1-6,TGTGCCAGCAGCCCTTCCGGGACAGACTATAATTCACCCCTCCACTTT,CASSPSGTDYNSPLHF
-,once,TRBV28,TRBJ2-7,TGTGCCAGCAGAACTTTGCGGGGTGCAATTGCCTACGAGCAGTACTTC,CASRTLRGAIAYEQYF
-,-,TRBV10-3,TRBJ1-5,TGTGCCATCAGTGAGTCGGGGCAGAGCAATCAGCCCCAGCATTTT,CAISESGQSNQPQHF
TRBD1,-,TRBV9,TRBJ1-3,TGTGCCAGCAGCGTAGGACAGGGGGCTGGAAACACCATATATTTT,CASSVGQGAGNTIYF
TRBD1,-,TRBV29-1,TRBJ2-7,TGCAGCGTTGTAGGGGACAGGGGCTACTACGAGCAGTACTTC,CSVVGDRGYYEQYF
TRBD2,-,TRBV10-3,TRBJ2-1,TGTGCCATCAGTGAGTCTTCGACTAGCGGGAACGTAAATGAGCAGTTCTTC,CAISESSTSGNVNEQFF
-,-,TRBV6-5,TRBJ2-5,TGTGCCAGCAGCGTCGGCGGGGAGACCCAGTACTTC,CASSVGGETQYF
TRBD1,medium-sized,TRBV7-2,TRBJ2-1,TGTGCCAGCAGCTTAGGTCAGGGGGTGCCTAGAACGAACAATGAGCAGTTCTTC,CASSLGQGVPRTNNEQFF
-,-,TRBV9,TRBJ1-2,TGTGCCAGCGGGGCGTCGGGTTTTGGCTACACCTTC,CASGASGFGYTF
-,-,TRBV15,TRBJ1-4,TGTGCCACCAGCAGTTCCCCGGGGGTAGTAGAGGAAAAACTGTTTTTT,CATSSSPGVVEEKLFF
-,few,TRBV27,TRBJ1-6,TGTGCCAGCAGTTTGGGGGCAGGGATGGCGCCCCTCCACTTT,CASSLGAGMAPLHF
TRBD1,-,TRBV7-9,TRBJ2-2,TGTGCCAGCAGCTTAGCGCAGGGGGCGAAGGACACCGGGGAGCTGTTTTTT,CASSLAQGAKDTGELFF
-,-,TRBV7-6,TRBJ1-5,TGTGCCAGCAGCACAAGCGGGGCCCGCGGCAATCAGCCCCAGCATTTT,CASSTSGARGNQPQHF
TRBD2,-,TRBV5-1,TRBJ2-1,TGCGCCAGCTCATCTAGCGGGAGCTCCTACAATGAGCAGTTCTTC,CASSSSGSSYNEQFF
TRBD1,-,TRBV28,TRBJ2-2,TGTGCCAGCAGTTTGACAGGGGGCACCGGGGAGCTGTTTTTT,CASSLTGGTGELFF